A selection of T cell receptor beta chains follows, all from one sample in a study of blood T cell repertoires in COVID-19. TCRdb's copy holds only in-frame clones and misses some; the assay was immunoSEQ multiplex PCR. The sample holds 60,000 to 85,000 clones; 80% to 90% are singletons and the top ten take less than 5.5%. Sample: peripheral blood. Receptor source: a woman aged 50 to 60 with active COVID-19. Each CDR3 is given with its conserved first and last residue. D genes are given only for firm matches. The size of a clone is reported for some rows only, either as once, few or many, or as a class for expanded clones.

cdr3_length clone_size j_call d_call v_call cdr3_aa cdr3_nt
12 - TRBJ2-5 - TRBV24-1 CATSDPLETQYF TGTGCCACCAGTGATCCACTAGAGACCCAGTACTTC
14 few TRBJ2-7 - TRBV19 CASRLGGSMSEQYF TGTGCCAGTAGATTAGGAGGTTCTATGAGCGAGCAGTACTTC
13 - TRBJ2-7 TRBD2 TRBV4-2 CASSQGGSGEQYF TGTGCCAGCAGCCAAGGCGGGAGTGGGGAGCAGTACTTC
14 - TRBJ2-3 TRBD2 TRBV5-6 CASSHSGSRDTQYF TGTGCCAGCAGCCATAGCGGGTCCCGAGATACGCAGTATTTT
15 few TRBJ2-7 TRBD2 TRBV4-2 CASSQLAGASYEQYF TGTGCCAGCAGCCAATTAGCGGGAGCCTCCTACGAGCAGTACTTC
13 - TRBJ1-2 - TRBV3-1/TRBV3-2 CASSHGQAYGYTF TGTGCCAGCAGCCATGGCCAGGCCTATGGCTACACCTTC
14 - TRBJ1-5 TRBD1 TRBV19 CASSILGGDQPQHF TGTGCCAGTAGTATATTAGGGGGCGATCAGCCCCAGCATTTT
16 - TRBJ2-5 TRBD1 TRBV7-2 CASSPMRTGYAETQYF TGTGCCAGCAGCCCCATGAGGACAGGGTATGCGGAGACCCAGTACTTC
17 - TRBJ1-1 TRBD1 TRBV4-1 CASSAAGGGVGRTEAFF TGCGCCAGCAGCGCGGCAGGGGGAGGAGTGGGCCGCACTGAAGCTTTCTTT
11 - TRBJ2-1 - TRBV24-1 CATSDGHEQFF TGTGCCACCAGTGATGGGCATGAGCAGTTCTTC
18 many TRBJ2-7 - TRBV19 CASSIAWSETGFQHEQYF TGTGCCAGTAGTATAGCGTGGAGCGAGACAGGCTTCCAACACGAGCAGTACTTC
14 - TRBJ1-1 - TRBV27 CASSSIRRRTEAFF TGTGCCAGCAGTTCGATAAGGAGGAGGACTGAAGCTTTCTTT
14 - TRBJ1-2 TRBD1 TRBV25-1 CASSRTGGDYGYTF TGTGCCAGCAGCCGTACAGGGGGGGACTATGGCTACACCTTC
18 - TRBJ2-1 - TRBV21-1 CASSKLREVLNSYNEQFF TGTGCCAGCAGCAAGTTGCGGGAGGTCCTAAACTCCTACAATGAGCAGTTCTTC
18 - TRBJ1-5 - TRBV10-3 CEGSTLRGGVWGYQPQHF TGTGAGGGCAGTACGTTAAGGGGAGGGGTGTGGGGTTATCAGCCCCAGCATTTT
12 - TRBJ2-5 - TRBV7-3 CATEGVGETQYF TGTGCCACCGAGGGAGTTGGAGAGACCCAGTACTTC
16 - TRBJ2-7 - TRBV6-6 CASSHRVAGGIYEQYF TGTGCCAGCAGCCATAGAGTGGCAGGGGGGATCTACGAGCAGTACTTC
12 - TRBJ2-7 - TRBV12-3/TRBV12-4 CASSFQRYEQYF TGTGCCAGCAGTTTTCAGCGCTACGAGCAGTACTTC
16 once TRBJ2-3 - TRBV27 CASSRQDSPSTDTQYF TGTGCCAGCAGCAGACAGGACAGCCCTAGCACAGATACGCAGTATTTT
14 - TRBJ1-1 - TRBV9 CASSVEPLNTEAFF TGTGCCAGCAGCGTAGAGCCCTTGAACACTGAAGCTTTCTTT
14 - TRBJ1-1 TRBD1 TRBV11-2 CASSPRGWNTEAFF TGTGCCAGCAGCCCCAGGGGGTGGAACACTGAAGCTTTCTTT
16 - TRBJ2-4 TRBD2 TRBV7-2 CASSSPGGSGENIQYF TGTGCCAGCAGCTCCCCGGGGGGGTCGGGGGAAAACATTCAGTACTTC
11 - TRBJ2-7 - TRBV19 CASSTTYEQYF TGTGCCAGTAGTACCACCTACGAGCAGTACTTC
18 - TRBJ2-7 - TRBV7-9 CASSLVAGTLDYLYEQYF TGTGCCAGCAGCTTAGTTGCCGGGACATTAGATTACCTTTACGAGCAGTACTTC
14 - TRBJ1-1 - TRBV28 CASSSPGIRTEAFF TGTGCCAGCAGTTCCCCGGGAATAAGGACTGAAGCTTTCTTT
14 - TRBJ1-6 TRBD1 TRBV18 CASSPGTDNSPLHF TGTGCCAGCTCACCCGGGACAGACAATTCACCCCTCCACTTT
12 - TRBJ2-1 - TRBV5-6 CASSAYGNEQFF TGTGCCAGCAGCGCCTACGGCAATGAGCAGTTCTTC
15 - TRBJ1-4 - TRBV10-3 CAISEPGTLGEKLFF TGTGCCATCAGTGAGCCTGGGACTCTAGGTGAAAAACTGTTTTTT
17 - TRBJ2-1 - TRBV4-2 CASSHLLVGSSYNEQFF TGTGCCAGCAGCCATCTACTAGTCGGGAGCTCCTACAATGAGCAGTTCTTC
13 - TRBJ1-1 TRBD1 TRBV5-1 CASSGQGYDEAFF TGCGCCAGCAGTGGACAGGGCTATGATGAAGCTTTCTTT
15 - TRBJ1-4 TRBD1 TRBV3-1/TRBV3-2 CASSQSGGVNEKLFF TGTGCCAGCAGCCAATCAGGGGGAGTTAATGAAAAACTGTTTTTT
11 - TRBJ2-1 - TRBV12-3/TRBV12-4 CASSFGNEQFF TGTGCCAGCAGTTTCGGGAATGAGCAGTTCTTC
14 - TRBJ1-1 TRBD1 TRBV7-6 CASSPGQLNTEAFF TGTGCCAGCAGCCCGGGACAGCTGAACACTGAAGCTTTCTTT
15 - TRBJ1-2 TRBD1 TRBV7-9 CASSYLGTGSYGYTF TGTGCCAGCAGCTACCTAGGGACAGGGAGCTATGGCTACACCTTC
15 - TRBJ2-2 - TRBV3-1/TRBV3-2 CASSQEGQSAGELFF TGTGCCAGCAGCCAGGAGGGCCAATCGGCCGGGGAGCTGTTTTTT
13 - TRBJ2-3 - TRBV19 CATSGTQWNTQYF TGTGCCACCTCCGGGACTCAATGGAATACGCAGTATTTT
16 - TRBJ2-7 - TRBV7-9 CASSLYRERQLYEQYF TGTGCCAGCAGCCTGTACCGGGAGCGCCAGCTCTACGAGCAGTACTTC
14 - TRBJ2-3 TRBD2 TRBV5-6 CASSWGRGTDTQYF TGTGCCAGCAGTTGGGGGAGGGGCACAGATACGCAGTATTTT
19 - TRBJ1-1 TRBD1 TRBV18 CASSPGLVGTGGLNTEAFF TGTGCCAGCTCACCAGGGTTAGTCGGGACAGGGGGCTTGAACACTGAAGCTTTCTTT
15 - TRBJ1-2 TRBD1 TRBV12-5 CASGLGQGLVYGYTF TGTGCTAGTGGTTTGGGACAGGGGCTAGTCTATGGCTACACCTTC
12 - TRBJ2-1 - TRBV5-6 CASSVNYNEQFF TGTGCCAGCAGCGTTAACTACAATGAGCAGTTCTTC
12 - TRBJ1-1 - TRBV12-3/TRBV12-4 CASSPAVSEAFF TGTGCCAGCAGTCCAGCGGTTTCTGAAGCTTTCTTT
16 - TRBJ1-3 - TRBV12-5 CASGFDPGYSGDTIYF TGTGCTAGTGGCTTCGATCCGGGTTACTCTGGCGACACCATATATTTT
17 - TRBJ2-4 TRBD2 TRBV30 CAWSVGASGVAKNIQYF TGTGCCTGGAGTGTAGGGGCTAGCGGTGTAGCCAAAAACATTCAGTACTTC
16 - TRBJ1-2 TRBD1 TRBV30 CAWSRVWDSYQGGYTF TGTGCCTGGAGCCGGGTGTGGGACAGTTATCAGGGAGGCTACACCTTC
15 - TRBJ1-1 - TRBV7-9 CASSSATLLNTEAFF TGTGCCAGCAGCTCCGCCACTCTCTTGAACACTGAAGCTTTCTTT